One TCR beta chain is described in this entry. Primers used for first-strand cDNA, a TRAV- and TRBV-specific set, covered both alpha and beta chains. Using a constant-region primer together with a V-primer adapter, TCRs were subjected to around 20 PCR cycles of amplification. A single record per CDR3 protein comes from TCRdb applying MiXCR to the reads. The sample has about 39,000 distinct CDR3 sequences, roughly 31% seen once; the top ten hold around 3.5%. The record originates from a study of low-dose radiotherapy and immunotherapy resistance in tumors. The overall study: Intravenous administration to patients comprised nivolumab at 240 mg every two weeks and ipilimumab at 1 mg/kg every six weeks.

The CDR3 has 13 amino acids. Germline lookup yields CDR1 SGHRS and CDR2 YFSETQ. V lost 0 bases to trimming and J lost 3 bases, with 6 bases between them. As to time point: before trial treatment. Low-dose radiotherapy and low-dose cyclophosphamide, together with aspirin, ipilimumab and nivolumab, were given to donors. The clonotype comes from a male donor with gallbladder cancer. The chain has TRBV5-1 and TRBJ1-1; D unresolved. The sequencing here drew on PBMCs, taken before treatment. The CDR3 loop is CASSLVTDTEAFF. CDR3 DNA: TGCGCCAGCAGCTTGGTTACGGACACTGAAGCTTTCTTT.